A selection of T cell receptor beta chains follows, all from one sample in a study of blood T cell repertoires in COVID-19. Libraries were prepared by immunoSEQ multiplex PCR; TCRdb keeps only in-frame clonotypes and omits some of them. The repertoire holds 15,000 to 18,000 clones, with approximately 86% as singletons. Input material: peripheral blood. The receptors were sampled from a man in his sixties with acute or convalescent COVID-19. Both conserved end residues are part of each CDR3. Each record gives: D gene, CDR3 length, V gene, J gene, clone size, CDR3 DNA, CDR3 protein. The D gene is left open where the match is weak. Expanded clones are given a class, and other clones once, few, many or no size at all.

TRBD1	13	TRBV10-3	TRBJ1-2	.	TGTGCCAGTGGGACAGGGGGCTCGGAGGGCTACACCTTC	CASGTGGSEGYTF
TRBD2	14	TRBV7-9	TRBJ2-3	.	TGTGCCAGCAGCCGACACGGGACTAGCGGGGCTCAGTATTTT	CASSRHGTSGAQYF
.	13	TRBV29-1	TRBJ1-4	.	TGCAGCGTTCTGGGACACCTTAATGAAAAACTGTTTTTT	CSVLGHLNEKLFF
.	20	TRBV30	TRBJ1-6	few	TGTGCCTGGAGTGCGTTCCCAGGGGACCTCATGAGCTCCTATAATTCACCCCTCCACTTT	CAWSAFPGDLMSSYNSPLHF
.	14	TRBV7-8	TRBJ2-7	.	TGTGCCAGCAGCGCGGTAGCGGAAGCCTACGAGCAGTACTTC	CASSAVAEAYEQYF
TRBD1	18	TRBV23-1	TRBJ1-1	.	TGCGCCAGCAACCGGGACAGGGGGGACAATTCGAGGAACACTGAAGCTTTCTTT	CASNRDRGDNSRNTEAFF
TRBD1	14	TRBV30	TRBJ1-1	few	TGTGCCTGCACCCACAGGGGTGTTAACACTGAAGCTTTCTTT	CACTHRGVNTEAFF
.	13	TRBV5-5	TRBJ1-2	.	TGTGCCAGCAGCTCGGACTCTCTCGTAGGCTACACCTTC	CASSSDSLVGYTF
TRBD1	16	TRBV3-1/TRBV3-2	TRBJ2-2	few	TGTGCCAGCAGCCAAAGACAGGGGCAGGGCACCGGGGAGCTGTTTTTT	CASSQRQGQGTGELFF
TRBD1	14	TRBV6-5	TRBJ1-1	.	TGTGCCAGCGGCTCAGGGGGCTGGAACACTGAAGCTTTCTTT	CASGSGGWNTEAFF
TRBD1	17	TRBV19	TRBJ1-2	.	TGTGCCAGTAGTATAGGAGGGACAGGGACCATTAACTATGGCTACACCTTC	CASSIGGTGTINYGYTF
TRBD2	18	TRBV10-3	TRBJ2-6	.	TGTGCCATCAGTGCCTCCCTAGCGGGGGGGACTGGGGCCAACGTCCTGACTTTC	CAISASLAGGTGANVLTF
TRBD2	15	TRBV19	TRBJ2-1	large	TGTGCCAGTAGTATGACTAGCGGGGACTACAATGAGCAGTTCTTC	CASSMTSGDYNEQFF
TRBD2	15	TRBV3-1/TRBV3-2	TRBJ2-7	few	TGTGCCAGCAGCGGGAAACTAGCGGATTTCTACGAGCAGTACTTC	CASSGKLADFYEQYF
TRBD1	12	TRBV5-4	TRBJ1-1	.	TGTGCCAGCAGCATGGACAGGAATTCGGCTTTCTTT	CASSMDRNSAFF
.	13	TRBV4-1	TRBJ1-1	.	TGCGCCAGCAGTGAGACAGGAAACACTGAAGCTTTCTTT	CASSETGNTEAFF
.	14	TRBV19	TRBJ2-3	once	TGTGCCAGTACAAAGGGCAGGGGTTTTGATACGCAGTATTTT	CASTKGRGFDTQYF
TRBD2	15	TRBV19	TRBJ2-5	.	TGTGCCAGTGGGACTAGCGGGGGGGTTCAAGAGACCCAGTACTTC	CASGTSGGVQETQYF
TRBD2	15	TRBV5-4	TRBJ2-5	once	TGTGCCAGCAGCCTTGACGGGGGGGCGGGGGAGACCCAGTACTTC	CASSLDGGAGETQYF
TRBD1	15	TRBV3-1/TRBV3-2	TRBJ1-1	.	TGTGCCAGCAGCCAACAGGGGGCTCAGAACACTGAAGCTTTCTTT	CASSQQGAQNTEAFF
TRBD1	15	TRBV7-9	TRBJ1-2	.	TGTGCCAGCAGCTGGGGGGACAGAACGATCTATGGCTACACCTTC	CASSWGDRTIYGYTF
.	12	TRBV18	TRBJ2-5	.	TGTGCCAGCTCAGAGGGCCGGGCGGGCCTCTACTTC	CASSEGRAGLYF
TRBD1	14	TRBV5-4	TRBJ2-3	.	TGTGCCAGCAGCGGGACAGGGGCCACAGATACGCAGTATTTT	CASSGTGATDTQYF